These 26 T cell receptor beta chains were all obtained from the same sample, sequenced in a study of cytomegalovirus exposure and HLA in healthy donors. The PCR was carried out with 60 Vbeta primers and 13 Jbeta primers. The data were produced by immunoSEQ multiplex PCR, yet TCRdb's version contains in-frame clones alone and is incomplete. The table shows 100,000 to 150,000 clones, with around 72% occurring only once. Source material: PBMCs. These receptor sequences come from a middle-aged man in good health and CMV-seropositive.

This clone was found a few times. For the CDR3, the DNA is TGTGCCAGCAGCTCCATAGCGGGAGGGATAGCAGATACGCAGTATTTT. It translates to CASSSIAGGIADTQYF. The chain couples TRBV11-3 to TRBJ2-3, with 11 bases that match TRBD2. This CDR3 spans 16 amino acids. V lost 4 bases and J lost 4; bases outside the gene matches: 7. The germline V gene encodes CDR1 SGHNT and CDR2 YENEEA. The whole variable domain, remainder taken from reference TRBV11-3 and TRBJ2-3, is EAGVVQSPRYKIIEKKQPVAFWCNPISGHNTLYWYLQNLGQGPELLIRYENEEAVDDSQLPKDRFSAERLKGVDSTLKIQPAELGDSAVYLCASSSIAGGIADTQYFGPGTRLTVL.

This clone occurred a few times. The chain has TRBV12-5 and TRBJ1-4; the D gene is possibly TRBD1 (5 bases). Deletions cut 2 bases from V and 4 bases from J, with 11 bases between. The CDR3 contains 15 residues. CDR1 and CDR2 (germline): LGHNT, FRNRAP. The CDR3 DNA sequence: TGTGCTAGTGGTTTGACGGGACTCTTTAATGAAAAACTGTTTTTT. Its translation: CASGLTGLFNEKLFF.

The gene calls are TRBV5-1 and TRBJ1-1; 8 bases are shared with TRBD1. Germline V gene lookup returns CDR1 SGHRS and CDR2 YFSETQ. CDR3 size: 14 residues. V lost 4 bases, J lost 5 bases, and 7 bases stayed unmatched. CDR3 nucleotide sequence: TGCGCCAGCAGCCCCTGGACAGGGTGGACTGAAGCTTTCTTT. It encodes CASSPWTGWTEAFF.

CDR3 coding DNA: TGTGCCAGTAGTCGGGGGACAGGCGACCCCGCAGCTAATGAAAAACTGTTTTTT. This encodes CASSRGTGDPAANEKLFF. The chain is built from TRBV19 and TRBJ1-4, with TRBD1 matching over 8 bases. Germline CDR1 and CDR2: LNHDA and SQIVND (reference sequence). This CDR3 is built from 18 residues. V trimming: 5 bases; J trimming: 3 bases; junction bases outside the gene matches: 14.

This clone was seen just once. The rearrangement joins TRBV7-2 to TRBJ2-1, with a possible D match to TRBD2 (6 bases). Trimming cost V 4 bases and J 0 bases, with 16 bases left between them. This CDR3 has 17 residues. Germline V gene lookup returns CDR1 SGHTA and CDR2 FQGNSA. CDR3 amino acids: CASSSQGGASSYNEQFF. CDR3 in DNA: TGTGCCAGCAGCTCCCAGGGCGGGGCGAGCTCCTACAATGAGCAGTTCTTC.

CDR3: CASSLGGLGTSYNEQFF. Written as DNA, the CDR3 is TGTGCCAGCAGCTTAGGGGGACTAGGAACCTCCTACAATGAGCAGTTCTTC. The chain has TRBV7-3 and TRBJ2-1, with 8 bases identical to TRBD2. Losses at the gene ends were 2 bases for V and 0 bases for J; bases not matched to a gene: 6. CDR1 is SGHTA and CDR2 is FQGTGA in the germline V gene. This CDR3 spans 17 amino acids.

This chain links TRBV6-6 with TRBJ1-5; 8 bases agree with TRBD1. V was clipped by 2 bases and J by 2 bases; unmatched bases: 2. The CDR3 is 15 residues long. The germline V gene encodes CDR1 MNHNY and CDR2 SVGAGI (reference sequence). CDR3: CASSYGQGGNQPQHF. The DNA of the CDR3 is TGTGCCAGCAGTTACGGACAGGGAGGCAATCAGCCCCAGCATTTT.

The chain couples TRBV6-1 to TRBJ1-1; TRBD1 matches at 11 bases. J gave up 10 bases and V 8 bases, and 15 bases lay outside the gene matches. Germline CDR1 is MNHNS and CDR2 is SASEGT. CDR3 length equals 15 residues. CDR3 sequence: CASGGRGQGEVAAFF. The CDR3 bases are TGTGCCAGCGGGGGCCGGGGACAGGGGGAAGTCGCAGCTTTCTTT.

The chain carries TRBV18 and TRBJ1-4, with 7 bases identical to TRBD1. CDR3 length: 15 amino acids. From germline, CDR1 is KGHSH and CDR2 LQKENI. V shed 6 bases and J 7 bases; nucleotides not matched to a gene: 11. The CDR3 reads CASSGATGMGEKLFF. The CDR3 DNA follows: TGTGCCAGCTCGGGAGCGACAGGGATGGGTGAAAAACTGTTTTTT.

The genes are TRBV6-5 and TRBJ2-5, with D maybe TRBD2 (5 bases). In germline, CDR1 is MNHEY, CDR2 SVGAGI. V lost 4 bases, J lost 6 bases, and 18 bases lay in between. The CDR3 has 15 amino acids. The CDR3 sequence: CASSSAAGGIKTQYF. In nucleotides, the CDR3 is TGTGCCAGCAGTTCGGCGGCGGGTGGGATAAAGACCCAGTACTTC.

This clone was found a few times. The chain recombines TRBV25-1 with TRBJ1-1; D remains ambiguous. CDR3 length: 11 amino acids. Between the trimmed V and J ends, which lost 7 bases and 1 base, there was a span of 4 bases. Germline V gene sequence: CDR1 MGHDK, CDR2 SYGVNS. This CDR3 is CASIWNTEAFF. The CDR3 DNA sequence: TGTGCCAGCATCTGGAACACTGAAGCTTTCTTT.

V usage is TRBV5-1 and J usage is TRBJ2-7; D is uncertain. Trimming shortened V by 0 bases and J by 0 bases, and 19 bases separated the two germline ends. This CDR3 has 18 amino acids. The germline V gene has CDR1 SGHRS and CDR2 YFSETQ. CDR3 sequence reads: CASSLAGPSGLSSYEQYF. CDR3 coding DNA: TGCGCCAGCAGCTTGGCCGGCCCCTCGGGTCTGAGCTCCTACGAGCAGTACTTC.

CDR3 in DNA: TGCGCCAGCAGCTTAAATGGGGCTATGAACACTGAAGCTTTCTTT. This codes for CASSLNGAMNTEAFF. V is TRBV5-1 and J is TRBJ1-1; D possibly corresponds to TRBD1 (5 bases). The CDR3 has 15 amino acids. The V end lost 2 bases, the J end lost 0 bases, and 11 bases lay between the germline ends. CDR1 and CDR2 from the germline V gene are SGHRS and YFSETQ.

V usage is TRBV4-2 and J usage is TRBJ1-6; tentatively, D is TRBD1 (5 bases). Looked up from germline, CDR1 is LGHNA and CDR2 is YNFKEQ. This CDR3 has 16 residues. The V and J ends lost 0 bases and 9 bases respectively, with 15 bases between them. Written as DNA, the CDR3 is TGTGCCAGCAGCCAAGAACCCGGGGGAAGTATTTCACCCCTCCACTTT. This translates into CASSQEPGGSISPLHF.

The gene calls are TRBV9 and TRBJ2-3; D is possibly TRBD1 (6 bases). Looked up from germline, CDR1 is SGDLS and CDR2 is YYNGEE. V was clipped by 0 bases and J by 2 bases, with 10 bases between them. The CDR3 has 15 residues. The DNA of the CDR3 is TGTGCCAGCAGCGTAGAGGGGGTGAACACAGATACGCAGTATTTT. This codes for CASSVEGVNTDTQYF.

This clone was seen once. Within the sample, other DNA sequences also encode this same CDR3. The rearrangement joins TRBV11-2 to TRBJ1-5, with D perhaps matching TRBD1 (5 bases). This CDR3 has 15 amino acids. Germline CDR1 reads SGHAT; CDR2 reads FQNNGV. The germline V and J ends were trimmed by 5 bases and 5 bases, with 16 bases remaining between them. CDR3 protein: CASSLTAGGHQPQHF. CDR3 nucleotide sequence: TGTGCCAGCAGCCTTACAGCGGGGGGACATCAGCCCCAGCATTTT.

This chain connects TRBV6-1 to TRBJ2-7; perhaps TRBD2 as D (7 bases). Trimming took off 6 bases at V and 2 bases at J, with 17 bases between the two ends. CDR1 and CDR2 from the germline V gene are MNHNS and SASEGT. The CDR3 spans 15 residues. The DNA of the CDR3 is TGTGCCAGCAGATTGGGGGGGGCCGCGACCTACGAGCAGTACTTC. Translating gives CASRLGGAATYEQYF.

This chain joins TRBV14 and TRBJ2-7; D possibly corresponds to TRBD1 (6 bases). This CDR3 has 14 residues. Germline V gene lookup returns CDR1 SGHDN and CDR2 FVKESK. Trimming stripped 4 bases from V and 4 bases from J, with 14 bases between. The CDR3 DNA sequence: TGTGCCAGCAGCCCAAGGTTAGGGGGATACGAGCAGTACTTC. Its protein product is CASSPRLGGYEQYF. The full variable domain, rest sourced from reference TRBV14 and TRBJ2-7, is EAGVTQFPSHSVIEKGQTVTLRCDPISGHDNLYWYRRVMGKEIKFLLHFVKESKQDESGMPNNRFLAERTGGTYSTLKVQPAELEDSGVYFCASSPRLGGYEQYFGPGTRLTVT.

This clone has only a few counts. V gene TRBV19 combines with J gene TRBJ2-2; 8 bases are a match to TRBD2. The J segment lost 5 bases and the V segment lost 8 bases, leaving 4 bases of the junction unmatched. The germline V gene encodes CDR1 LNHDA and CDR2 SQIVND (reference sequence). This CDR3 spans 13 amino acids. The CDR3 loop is CASSGGGTGELFF. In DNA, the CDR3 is TGTGCCAGTTCCGGGGGGGGGACCGGGGAGCTGTTTTTT.

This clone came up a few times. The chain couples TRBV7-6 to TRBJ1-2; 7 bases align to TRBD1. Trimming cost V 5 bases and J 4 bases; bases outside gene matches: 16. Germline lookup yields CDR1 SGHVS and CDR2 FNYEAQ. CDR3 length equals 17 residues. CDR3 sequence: CASSQGGAGGLAYGYTF. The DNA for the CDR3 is TGTGCCAGCAGCCAGGGGGGCGCAGGTGGTTTGGCCTATGGCTACACCTTC.

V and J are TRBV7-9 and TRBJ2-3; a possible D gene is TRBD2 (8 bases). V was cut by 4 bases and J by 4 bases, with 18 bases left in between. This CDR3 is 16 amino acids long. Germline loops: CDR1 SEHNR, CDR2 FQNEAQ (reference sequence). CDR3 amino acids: CASSSGGTSGADTQYF. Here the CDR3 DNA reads TGTGCCAGCAGCTCAGGGGGGACTAGTGGGGCAGATACGCAGTATTTT.

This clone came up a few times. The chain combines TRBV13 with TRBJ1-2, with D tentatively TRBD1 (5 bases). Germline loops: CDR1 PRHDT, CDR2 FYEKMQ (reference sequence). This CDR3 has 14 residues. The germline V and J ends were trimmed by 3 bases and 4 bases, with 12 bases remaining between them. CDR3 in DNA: TGTGCCAGCAGCTTGGGGTTGGGGGGCTATGGCTACACCTTC. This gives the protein CASSLGLGGYGYTF.

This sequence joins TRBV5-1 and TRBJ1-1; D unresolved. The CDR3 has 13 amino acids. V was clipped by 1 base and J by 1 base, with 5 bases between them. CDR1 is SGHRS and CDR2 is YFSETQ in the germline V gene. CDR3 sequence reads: CASSLNRNTEAFF. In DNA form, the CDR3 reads TGCGCCAGCAGCTTGAACAGGAACACTGAAGCTTTCTTT.

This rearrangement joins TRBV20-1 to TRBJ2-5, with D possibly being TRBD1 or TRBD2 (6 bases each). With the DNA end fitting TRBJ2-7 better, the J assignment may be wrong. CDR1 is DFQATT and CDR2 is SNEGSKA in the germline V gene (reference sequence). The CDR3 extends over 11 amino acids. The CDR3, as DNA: TGCAGTGCCTCTGGAGGGGGCGAGCAGTACTTC. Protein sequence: CSASGGGEQYF.

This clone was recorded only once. CDR3 in DNA: TGTGCCAGCGTAGCCCGAGGTGGGGGGAGCTCCTACAATGAGCAGTTCTTC. It is translated as CASVARGGGSSYNEQFF. The chain carries TRBV5-4 and TRBJ2-1, with D perhaps matching TRBD2 (6 bases). V was cut by 7 bases and J by 0 bases, with 20 bases left in between. The CDR3 is 17 amino acids. Germline CDR1 reads SGHNT; CDR2 reads YYREEE (reference sequence).

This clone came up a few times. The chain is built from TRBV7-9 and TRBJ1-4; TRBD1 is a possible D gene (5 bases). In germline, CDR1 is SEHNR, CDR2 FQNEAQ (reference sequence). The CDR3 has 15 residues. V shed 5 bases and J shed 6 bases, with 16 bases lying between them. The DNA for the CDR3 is TGTGCCAGCAGCCCCGACCCGGGGGGGGATGAAAAACTGTTTTTT. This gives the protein CASSPDPGGDEKLFF.